These 30 T cell receptor beta chains were all obtained from the same sample, sequenced in a study of blood T cell repertoires in COVID-19 (dated by TCRdb to 2019 to 2021). To prepare the library, the immunoSEQ multiplex PCR assay was applied. What TCRdb holds here is the immuneACCESS table cut down to in-frame rearrangements. Part of the clones is not present; checked against another copy, under half of the missing clones reflect an unresolved V gene, and the others are unexplained. The sample profile shows about 140,000 clones; 70% to 85% of them were found once. The biggest ten clones account for 8% to 10% of the sample. Sequencing used peripheral blood. These receptors all stem from a woman older than 75 in a cohort sampled during active or convalescent COVID-19.

V and J are TRBV5-4 and TRBJ1-2; D not certain. CDR3 length: 13 residues. V dropped 4 bases and J dropped 2 bases, with 9 bases sitting between them. Germline V gene lookup returns CDR1 SGHNT and CDR2 YYREEE (reference sequence). The CDR3 spells CASSRPGNYGYTF. CDR3 sequence (DNA): TGTGCCAGCAGCCGTCCGGGGAACTATGGCTACACCTTC.

This clone was seen only a few times. The rearrangement joins TRBV7-8 to TRBJ1-6; no definite D call. V dropped 5 bases and J dropped 3 bases, with 14 bases sitting between them. The length of the CDR3 is 16 residues. Germline V CDR1 and CDR2: SGHVS, FQNEAQ. CDR3: CASSQNAEVYNSPLHF. The CDR3 DNA sequence: TGTGCCAGCAGCCAAAACGCGGAGGTCTATAATTCACCCCTCCACTTT. The full variable domain, in which reference TRBV7-8 and TRBJ1-6 provide the parts outside the CDR3, is GAGVSQSPRYKVAKRGQDVALRCDPISGHVSLFWYQQALGQGPEFLTYFQNEAQLDKSGLPSDRFFAERPEGSVSTLKIQRTQQEDSAVYLCASSQNAEVYNSPLHFGNGTRLTVT.

The J gene is TRBJ1-1, the V gene TRBV19; tentatively, D is TRBD1 (6 bases). Germline V lookup: CDR1 LNHDA, CDR2 SQIVND (reference sequence). The CDR3 sequence is 16 residues long. Trimming took 7 bases from V and 3 from J, leaving 21 bases between them. The CDR3, as DNA: TGTGCCAGTAACCGCGGGGGCAGTATCTCGCACACTGAAGCTTTCTTT. Protein: CASNRGGSISHTEAFF.

The CDR3 DNA is TGTGCCAGTAGTATGGAACCGTTCGGGGGAGGCTACACCTTC. As protein: CASSMEPFGGGYTF. The chain has TRBV19 and TRBJ1-2; D possibly corresponds to TRBD1 (5 bases). The CDR3 sequence is 14 residues long. Germline CDR1 LNHDA, CDR2 SQIVND (reference sequence). Trimming cost V 3 bases and J 8 bases, with 16 bases left between them.

The J gene is TRBJ2-3, the V gene TRBV2; the match to TRBD2 covers 11 bases. CDR3 length equals 14 residues. Per germline, CDR1 SNHLY and CDR2 FYNNEI. With V trimmed by 6 bases and J by 4 bases, 3 bases remained unmatched. DNA for the CDR3: TGTGCCAGCAGAACTAGCGGGGGCTCAGATACGCAGTATTTT. Protein: CASRTSGGSDTQYF. Drawing the rest from reference TRBV2 and TRBJ2-3, the complete variable domain is EPEVTQTPSHQVTQMGQEVILRCVPISNHLYFYWYRQILGQKVEFLVSFYNNEISEKSEIFDDQFSVERPDGSNFTLKIRSTKLEDSAMYFCASRTSGGSDTQYFGPGTRLTVL.

Only a few counts were recorded for this clone. This chain uses TRBV5-6 with TRBJ2-7; tentatively, D is TRBD1 (6 bases). Trimming left V 3 bases short and J 5 bases short, with 9 bases between. The CDR3 totals 12 residues. The germline V gene has CDR1 SGHDT and CDR2 YYEEEE. CDR3 amino acids: CASSSRGHEQYV. The CDR3 DNA reads TGTGCCAGCAGCTCCAGGGGTCACGAGCAGTACGTC.

The chain employs TRBV5-1 and TRBJ1-5; 7 bases match TRBD1. CDR1 and CDR2 from the germline V gene are SGHRS and YFSETQ. The CDR3 extends over 15 amino acids. With 0 bases clipped from V and 2 bases from J, the junction kept 2 bases outside the gene matches. CDR3 amino acids: CASSLAGTGNQPQHF. The CDR3 DNA reads as TGCGCCAGCAGCTTGGCCGGGACAGGCAATCAGCCCCAGCATTTT.

This rearrangement joins TRBV29-1 to TRBJ1-2; D perhaps matches TRBD1 (5 bases). The CDR3 runs to 15 residues. Per the germline V gene, CDR1 is SQVTM and CDR2 is ANQGSEA. The ends were cut back, 4 bases at V and 0 bases at J, with 15 bases in the middle. CDR3 nucleotide sequence: TGCAGCGTTGCCGTTTATACAGGAGCTAACTATGGCTACACCTTC. It encodes CSVAVYTGANYGYTF.

V and J are TRBV7-2 and TRBJ2-2; 12 nucleotides match TRBD1. The CDR3 loop spans 15 amino acids. Germline-derived CDR1 and CDR2 are SGHTA and FQGNSA. With 8 bases clipped from V and 4 bases from J, the junction kept 5 bases outside the gene matches. Here the CDR3 reads CASGRGQGATGELFF. CDR3 DNA: TGTGCCAGCGGGAGGGGACAGGGGGCCACCGGGGAGCTGTTTTTT.

This clone has just a few counts. The chain combines TRBV30 with TRBJ1-1; D remains unclear. V was cut by 2 bases and J by 2 bases, with 9 bases left in between. Germline assignment: CDR1 GTSNPN and CDR2 SVGIG (reference sequence). This CDR3 contains 13 residues. CDR3 protein: CAWSFTQNTEAFF. As DNA, the CDR3 is TGTGCCTGGAGTTTCACACAAAACACTGAAGCTTTCTTT.

The CDR3: CATSGGGLGNQPQHF. In nucleotides, the CDR3 is TGTGCCACCAGCGGGGGGGGCTTGGGCAATCAGCCCCAGCATTTT. This chain connects TRBV15 to TRBJ1-5, with D possibly being TRBD1 (6 bases). Trimming took off 5 bases at V and 2 bases at J, with 13 bases between the two ends. In germline, CDR1 is LNHNV, CDR2 YYDKDF (reference sequence). The length of the CDR3 is 15 residues.

V is TRBV28 and J is TRBJ1-2; no clear D. The CDR3 extends over 13 amino acids. Germline V gene lookup returns CDR1 MDHEN and CDR2 SYDVKM. The CDR3 DNA is TGTGCATGCAGTGCGGGCCTTAACTATGGCTACACCTTC. It specifies CACSAGLNYGYTF.

This chain joins TRBV6-2 or TRBV6-3 and TRBJ2-7, with 7 nucleotides matching TRBD1. The CDR3 is 14 residues long. Germline CDR1 MNHEY, CDR2 SVGEGT. V shed 5 bases and J 5 bases; nucleotides not matched to a gene: 9. CDR3 DNA sequence: TGTGCCAGCAGTCCCGGGGACAGAAGAAACGAGCAGTACGTC. Protein: CASSPGDRRNEQYV.

The chain joins TRBV4-3 to TRBJ1-2, with a possible D match to TRBD1 (5 bases). The CDR3 loop spans 15 amino acids. Trimming stripped 0 bases from V and 8 bases from J, with 16 bases between. Germline V gives CDR1 LGHNA, CDR2 YSLEER. The CDR3 coding sequence is TGCGCCAGCAGCCAAGATTTCGGCAGGGCGGAAGGCTACACCTTC. As protein: CASSQDFGRAEGYTF.

The rearrangement links TRBV2 to TRBJ2-3, with a weak D call TRBD2 (5 bases). This CDR3 has 12 amino acids. Trimming removed 6 bases from V and 4 bases from J, with 8 bases in between. The germline CDR1 and CDR2 sequences are SNHLY and FYNNEI. CDR3 bases: TGTGCCAGCAGAAGACTATCAGATACGCAGTATTTT. Its translation is CASRRLSDTQYF.

The chain employs TRBV6-5 and TRBJ2-3; D perhaps matches TRBD1 (6 bases). From germline, CDR1 is MNHEY and CDR2 SVGAGI. V dropped 5 bases and J dropped 6 bases, with 18 bases sitting between them. CDR3 length: 15 residues. The CDR3, as DNA: TGTGCCAGCAGTCCCAGACAGGCCGAGTGGGATACGCAGTATTTT. It specifies CASSPRQAEWDTQYF.

The gene calls are TRBV9 and TRBJ1-1; TRBD1 is a possible D gene (6 bases). V dropped 0 bases and J dropped 3 bases, with 12 bases sitting between them. Germline V gives CDR1 SGDLS, CDR2 YYNGEE. CDR3 length: 15 residues. CDR3: CASSVAGAAYTEAFF. CDR3 DNA sequence: TGTGCCAGCAGCGTAGCAGGGGCTGCCTACACTGAAGCTTTCTTT.

The rearrangement links TRBV4-1 to TRBJ2-5; 7 nucleotides match TRBD1. Germline CDR1 and CDR2: MGHRA and YSYEKL. The J segment lost 5 bases and the V segment lost 1 base, leaving 10 bases of the junction unmatched. CDR3 length: 16 residues. In DNA, the CDR3 is TGCGCCAGCAGCCAAGGAGCACTCCGGACAGGCGAGACCCAGTACTTC. This translates into CASSQGALRTGETQYF.

V and J are TRBV15 and TRBJ2-5; a weak D match, TRBD2 (5 bases). This CDR3 contains 15 residues. CDR1 and CDR2 from the germline V gene are LNHNV and YYDKDF (reference sequence). Trimming shortened V by 1 base and J by 1 base, and 10 bases separated the two germline ends. CDR3 sequence reads: CATSRVFGLQETQYF. The CDR3 DNA sequence: TGTGCCACCAGCAGAGTATTCGGACTCCAAGAGACCCAGTACTTC.

This chain connects TRBV6-5 to TRBJ1-6, with D perhaps TRBD1 (5 bases). The germline V gene encodes CDR1 MNHEY and CDR2 SVGAGI. The CDR3 has 12 residues. The V end was cut by 5 bases, the J end by 14 bases, with 13 bases between. In nucleotides, the CDR3 is TGTGCCAGCAGTCAGGAGGGACTTACCCTCCACTTT. Translation gives CASSQEGLTLHF.

This sequence joins TRBV18 and TRBJ1-2; maybe TRBD1 (6 bases). V lost 6 bases to trimming and J lost 4 bases, with 15 bases between them. The CDR3 sequence is 14 residues long. Germline CDR1 KGHSH, CDR2 LQKENI. The CDR3 is CASSPAGGVYGYTF. In DNA form, the CDR3 reads TGTGCCAGCTCCCCTGCTGGGGGCGTCTATGGCTACACCTTC.

This clone has more than one count but fewer than ten. The chain couples TRBV7-7 to TRBJ2-6, with D possibly matching TRBD1 (6 bases). Trimming removed 2 bases from V and 2 bases from J, with 7 bases in between. The CDR3 sequence is 15 residues long. Germline CDR1 is SSHAT and CDR2 is FNYEAQ (reference sequence). CDR3 loop: CASSLSGAGANVLTF. The CDR3 DNA reads as TGTGCCAGCAGCTTATCAGGGGCTGGGGCCAACGTCCTGACTTTC. Full variable domain (rest looked up from reference TRBV7-7 and TRBJ2-6): GAGVSQSPRYKVTKRGQDVTLRCDPISSHATLYWYQQALGQGPEFLTYFNYEAQPDKSGLPSDRFSAERPEGSISTLTIQRTEQRDSAMYRCASSLSGAGANVLTFGAGSRLTVL.

The chain carries TRBV6-6 and TRBJ1-5, with 7 bases identical to TRBD1. This CDR3 comprises 14 residues. V shed 3 bases and J 7 bases; nucleotides not matched to a gene: 6. The germline gives CDR1 MNHNY, CDR2 SVGAGI (reference sequence). As DNA, the CDR3 is TGTGCCAGCAGTTATTCAGGGGGACAACAGCCCCAGCATTTT. Protein sequence: CASSYSGGQQPQHF.

This chain uses TRBV7-9 with TRBJ2-7; TRBD1 agrees at 8 bases. The junction had 11 bases not matched to a gene; V was cut back by 5 bases and J by 5 bases. The germline CDR1 and CDR2 sequences are SEHNR and FQNEAQ (reference sequence). The length of the CDR3 is 15 residues. The CDR3 DNA reads as TGTGCCAGCAGCCTTCAAGGTCAGGGGGCACACGAGCAGTACGTC. Translating gives CASSLQGQGAHEQYV.

The chain uses TRBV27 and TRBJ2-3; tentatively, D is TRBD1 (6 bases). Per the germline V gene, CDR1 is MNHEY and CDR2 is SMNVEV (reference sequence). The CDR3 covers 15 residues. V shed 6 bases and J shed 2 bases, with 15 bases lying between them. CDR3 DNA: TGTGCCAGCAGCCAGTACAGGGTTAACACAGATACGCAGTATTTT. It encodes CASSQYRVNTDTQYF.

The DNA of the CDR3 is TGTGCCAGCAGCATCCCAGGATTTACGAACACTGAAGCTTTCTTT. This translates into CASSIPGFTNTEAFF. The genes are TRBV5-4 and TRBJ1-1; no clear D. Trimming shortened V by 4 bases and J by 1 base, and 14 bases separated the two germline ends. The CDR3 contains 15 residues. Per germline, CDR1 SGHNT and CDR2 YYREEE (reference sequence).

The CDR3 loop reads CASSDPGLAGAYNEQFF. DNA for the CDR3: TGCGCCAGCAGTGACCCGGGACTAGCGGGGGCTTACAATGAGCAGTTCTTC. V usage is TRBV10-2 and J usage is TRBJ2-1; 14 nucleotides match TRBD2. This CDR3 comprises 17 residues. J gave up 4 bases and V 3 bases, and 5 bases lay outside the gene matches. Germline V gene lookup returns CDR1 WSHSY and CDR2 SAAADI.

V and J are TRBV2 and TRBJ2-1; TRBD2 matches 14 bases. Unmatched junction bases numbered 6, after V lost 8 bases and J lost 0 bases. CDR3 length equals 17 residues. The germline V gene encodes CDR1 SNHLY and CDR2 FYNNEI. CDR3: CASLGTSGGYSYNEQFF. The CDR3 nucleotides are TGTGCCAGCTTAGGGACTAGCGGGGGATACTCCTACAATGAGCAGTTCTTC.

The chain is built from TRBV5-1 and TRBJ2-7; 8 positions agree with TRBD1. The CDR3 loop spans 13 amino acids. The V gene end was trimmed by 5 bases and the J gene end by 2 bases; junction bases not matched to a gene: 3. CDR1 is SGHRS, CDR2 YFSETQ, per germline. CDR3 amino acids: CASSTGGTYEQYF. The CDR3 coding sequence is TGCGCCAGCAGTACAGGGGGTACCTACGAGCAGTACTTC.

J is TRBJ2-1 and V is TRBV7-6; TRBD1 matches 10 bases. Germline values: CDR1 SGHVS, CDR2 FNYEAQ. The length of the CDR3 is 20 residues. After removal of 2 bases from V and 4 bases from J, the junction contained 17 bases not matched to a gene. The CDR3 DNA sequence: TGTGCCAGCAGCTTAAACGGGGGACAGGGGTCCAAAAGGGAGTACAATGAGCAGTTCTTC. Translated, it gives CASSLNGGQGSKREYNEQFF.